The 19 T cell receptor beta chains below were found in one sample sequenced in a study of blood T cell repertoires in COVID-19. Using immunoSEQ multiplex PCR, the repertoire was profiled, and TCRdb retains in-frame clones only, with some absent. The data show fewer than 250,000 clones, about 87% seen once. The sequenced material came from PBMCs or T cells enriched from blood (not recorded which). All receptors come from a man aged 45-60 years who had been exposed to COVID-19.

In this sample, this clone turned up once. The chain has TRBV11-3 and TRBJ2-2; D might be TRBD1 (6 bases). V lost 5 bases to trimming and J lost 2 bases, with 15 bases between them. The CDR3 sequence is 16 residues long. The germline V gene has CDR1 SGHNT and CDR2 YENEEA. The CDR3 region is CASSLLQGYNTGELFF. The DNA of the CDR3 is TGTGCCAGCAGCCTTTTACAGGGCTACAACACCGGGGAGCTGTTTTTT.

This clone showed up just once. The rearrangement uses TRBV28 and TRBJ1-2; D is unresolved. Germline V CDR1 and CDR2: MDHEN, SYDVKM. The CDR3 extends over 12 amino acids. V was trimmed by 3 bases and J by 5 bases, leaving 7 bases between them. This CDR3 reads CASSFSRYGYTF. The CDR3 bases are TGTGCCAGCAGTTTCTCCAGGTATGGCTACACCTTC.

The CDR3 is CATNKQGVVYGYTF. The CDR3, as DNA: TGCGCCACCAATAAACAGGGGGTTGTCTATGGCTACACCTTC. This chain connects TRBV10-2 to TRBJ1-2; 8 positions match TRBD1. Germline V CDR1 and CDR2: WSHSY, SAAADI. This CDR3 has 14 residues. The V segment lost 10 bases and the J segment 4 bases; nucleotides outside the gene matches: 11.

The rearrangement uses TRBV4-1 and TRBJ2-1; TRBD2 matches 8 bases. The germline CDR1 and CDR2 sequences are MGHRA and YSYEKL. CDR3 length equals 16 residues. V was pared by 4 bases and J by 6 bases, with 11 bases of the junction left unmatched. CDR3 loop: CASSRVPGRGLNEQFF. For the CDR3, the DNA is TGCGCCAGCAGCCGAGTCCCCGGGAGGGGCCTCAATGAGCAGTTCTTC.

The chain couples TRBV7-3 to TRBJ1-1; D gene uncertain. The V end was cut by 2 bases, the J end by 5 bases, with 9 bases between. The germline CDR1 and CDR2 sequences are SGHTA and FQGTGA. CDR3 size: 13 residues. As DNA, the CDR3 is TGTGCCAGCAGCTTAGTGAGGCGAACTGAAGCTTTCTTT. This translates into CASSLVRRTEAFF.

The table lists this clone with a count of one. The chain uses TRBV7-2 and TRBJ1-5, with D perhaps TRBD1 (6 bases). Germline CDR1 SGHTA, CDR2 FQGNSA. The CDR3 runs 15 residues. Trimming removed 8 bases at V and 5 bases at J, with 19 bases between. The CDR3 protein is CASDDGGAMYQPQHF. The CDR3 DNA follows: TGTGCCAGCGACGACGGGGGGGCAATGTATCAGCCCCAGCATTTT.

This chain connects TRBV27 to TRBJ2-3; TRBD2 matches at 9 bases. J gave up 3 bases and V 3 bases, and 4 bases lay outside the gene matches. The CDR3 is 15 residues long. Looked up from germline, CDR1 is MNHEY and CDR2 is SMNVEV (reference sequence). The CDR3 DNA reads TGTGCCAGCAGTTTGGCGGGGGGGTGGACAGATACGCAGTATTTT. Amino acids: CASSLAGGWTDTQYF.

This chain uses TRBV7-9 with TRBJ2-5; TRBD2 aligns across 13 bases. Germline V lookup: CDR1 SEHNR, CDR2 FQNEAQ (reference sequence). The ends lost 5 bases at V and 1 base at J; junction bases unmatched: 4. The CDR3 contains 16 residues. CDR3 sequence (DNA): TGTGCCAGCAGCCGGGGACTAGCGGGAACCCAAGAGACCCAGTACTTC. Translation: CASSRGLAGTQETQYF. The complete variable domain, with remaining parts taken from reference TRBV7-9 and TRBJ2-5, reads DTGVSQNPRHKITKRGQNVTFRCDPISEHNRLYWYRQTLGQGPEFLTYFQNEAQLEKSRLLSDRFSAERPKGSFSTLEIQRTEQGDSAMYLCASSRGLAGTQETQYFGPGTRLLVL.

This chain links TRBV10-3 with TRBJ1-4, with TRBD1 identical over 10 bases. This CDR3 contains 14 residues. The germline V gene encodes CDR1 ENHRY and CDR2 SYGVKD. V trimming: 0 bases; J trimming: 10 bases; junction bases outside the gene matches: 2. The CDR3 sequence: CAISESTGGRKLFF. DNA of the CDR3: TGTGCCATCAGTGAGTCGACAGGGGGCAGAAAACTGTTTTTT.

This clone was observed a single time. This chain links TRBV5-5 with TRBJ2-3; D remains ambiguous. The CDR3 runs to 14 residues. V was shortened by 0 bases and J by 4 bases, with 9 bases between the two germline ends. Germline loops: CDR1 SGHKS, CDR2 YYEKEE (reference sequence). CDR3 sequence reads: CASSLAWASDTQYF. The DNA for the CDR3 is TGTGCCAGCAGCTTGGCATGGGCTTCAGATACGCAGTATTTT.

The gene calls are TRBV7-9 and TRBJ1-1, with D possibly TRBD1 on 6 matching bases. The CDR3 has 14 amino acids. Trimming took off 3 bases at V and 0 bases at J, with 8 bases between the two ends. In germline, CDR1 is SEHNR, CDR2 FQNEAQ (reference sequence). In nucleotides, the CDR3 is TGTGCCAGCAGCTTCGGGACATTGAACACTGAAGCTTTCTTT. Its translation is CASSFGTLNTEAFF. Full variable domain (missing parts from reference TRBV7-9 and TRBJ1-1): DTGVSQNPRHKITKRGQNVTFRCDPISEHNRLYWYRQTLGQGPEFLTYFQNEAQLEKSRLLSDRFSAERPKGSFSTLEIQRTEQGDSAMYLCASSFGTLNTEAFFGQGTRLTVV.

CDR3 protein: CASRPPGGFMDEQYF. The CDR3 DNA reads TGTGCCAGCAGACCCCCGGGGGGTTTTATGGACGAGCAGTACTTC. This rearrangement joins TRBV2 to TRBJ2-7; TRBD2 matches at 7 bases. CDR3 length: 15 amino acids. In germline, CDR1 is SNHLY, CDR2 FYNNEI. The ends lost 6 bases at V and 5 bases at J; junction bases unmatched: 13.

The chain joins TRBV6-6 to TRBJ2-2, with 10 bases matching TRBD1. The CDR3 runs to 16 residues. V trimming: 2 bases; J trimming: 6 bases; junction bases outside the gene matches: 6. From germline, CDR1 is MNHNY and CDR2 SVGAGI (reference sequence). CDR3 DNA sequence: TGTGCCAGCAGTTACCCGGGACAGGGGTGGGCCGGGGAGCTGTTTTTT. Protein product: CASSYPGQGWAGELFF.

The chain joins TRBV2 to TRBJ2-1, with TRBD2 matching over 7 bases. Germline V gene data show CDR1 as SNHLY and CDR2 as FYNNEI. The CDR3 is made up of 13 amino acids. V lost 7 bases and J lost 6; bases outside the gene matches: 6. The chain's CDR3 is CASTLTSINEQFF. The CDR3 DNA is TGTGCCAGCACCTTGACTAGCATCAATGAGCAGTTCTTC. Full variable domain (rest looked up from reference TRBV2 and TRBJ2-1): EPEVTQTPSHQVTQMGQEVILRCVPISNHLYFYWYRQILGQKVEFLVSFYNNEISEKSEIFDDQFSVERPDGSNFTLKIRSTKLEDSAMYFCASTLTSINEQFFGPGTRLTVL.

This chain joins TRBV28 and TRBJ2-2; no reliable D call. V lost 5 bases and J 6 bases, leaving 10 bases between the germline ends. CDR1 and CDR2 (germline): MDHEN, SYDVKM. This CDR3 spans 13 amino acids. The DNA of the CDR3 is TGTGCCAGCAGTCCAGACTGGGCCGGGGAGCTGTTTTTT. It codes for CASSPDWAGELFF.

The chain has TRBV6-2 or TRBV6-3 and TRBJ2-3, with TRBD1 matching over 7 bases. The trim removed 1 base at V and 4 bases at J, leaving 2 bases unmatched. The CDR3 covers 14 residues. The V gene's germline CDR1 is MNHEY and CDR2 SVGEGT. The CDR3 spells CASSYLQGPDTQYF. The CDR3, as DNA: TGTGCCAGCAGTTACTTACAGGGGCCAGATACGCAGTATTTT.

The V and J genes are TRBV23-1 and TRBJ1-2, with TRBD1 as a possible D gene (6 bases). TRBV23-1 is flagged as an ORF with uncertain function. The CDR3 spans 19 residues. Trimming took off 4 bases at V and 0 bases at J, with 24 bases between the two ends. The CDR3 region has the DNA TGCGCCAGCAGTCCTAGGCGAATCGGGACATCCGAAACTAACTATGGCTACACCTTC. Translated, it gives CASSPRRIGTSETNYGYTF.

The rearrangement uses TRBV14 and TRBJ1-1; the match to TRBD1 covers 7 bases. V was pared by 4 bases and J by 7 bases, with 9 bases of the junction left unmatched. This CDR3 is built from 14 residues. CDR1 SGHDN and CDR2 FVKESK come from the germline V gene. DNA for the CDR3: TGTGCCAGCAGCCCTCCCGGGTGGGACAGTGAAGCTTTCTTT. Protein sequence: CASSPPGWDSEAFF.

This chain links TRBV18 with TRBJ2-3; 10 bases match TRBD2. The trim removed 3 bases at V and 7 bases at J, leaving 10 bases unmatched. CDR1 is KGHSH and CDR2 is LQKENI in the germline V gene. The CDR3 runs to 16 residues. The CDR3 loop is CASSPTSGMSGNTQYF. Here the CDR3 DNA reads TGTGCCAGCTCACCTACTAGCGGGATGAGCGGGAATACGCAGTATTTT.